This T cell receptor beta chain was identified during a study of radiotherapy plus CTLA-4 blockade in lung cancer. Study at large: Objective responses emerged in about 20% of patients, and roughly 30% attained disease control. Study observations and caveats: Early shifts in blood T cell clones, with interferon-beta, reportedly predicted response best.

V lost 2 bases and J 3 bases, leaving 17 bases between the germline ends. CDR3 length equals 16 residues. Germline CDR1 is MDHEN and CDR2 is SYDVKM. TCRdb's copy holds only in-frame clones and misses some; the assay was immunoSEQ multiplex PCR. The sample consists of fewer than 35,000 clones, over 70% of them appearing once. On this clone: Its specificity is unknown.

Focal radiation plus CTLA-4 blockade with ipilimumab was administered to patients who had chemo-refractory metastatic non-small-cell lung cancer. This clonotype was obtained from a human donor with non-small cell lung cancer that progressed on radiotherapy plus ipilimumab. The rearrangement uses TRBV28 and TRBJ2-7; D not resolved. The sequences come from peripheral blood, collected from a patient treated with radiotherapy plus ipilimumab. Here the CDR3 DNA reads TGTGCCAGCAGTTTAGCGGACGCTATGGCCCTCTACGAGCAGTACTTC. Translation gives CASSLADAMALYEQYF.